These 31 T cell receptor beta chains were all obtained from the same sample, sequenced in a study of shared clonotypes between healthy human individuals. The assay was immunoSEQ multiplex PCR, and TCRdb's table has in-frame clones only and misses some. The sample yields 800,000 to 950,000 clones, roughly 96% seen once. Terminally differentiated effector memory CD45RA+ cells were left out of the naive CD8 fraction, which was CD45RO-negative and positively selected for CCR7. Sequencing was done on a sample of naive CD8+ T cells sorted from blood. The receptors derive from a man younger than 45 in good health.

The gene calls are TRBV14 and TRBJ2-7, with D perhaps TRBD1 (6 bases). Germline lookup yields CDR1 SGHDN and CDR2 FVKESK. V was cut by 2 bases and J by 4 bases, with 18 bases left in between. The CDR3 totals 16 residues. The CDR3 loop reads CASSQSADRSPYEQYF. DNA of the CDR3: TGTGCCAGCAGCCAAAGCGCGGACAGAAGCCCTTACGAGCAGTACTTC.

V gene TRBV28 combines with J gene TRBJ2-1; 8 nucleotides agree with TRBD2. This CDR3 is 18 amino acids long. Germline trimming cut 2 bases from V and 0 bases from J; bases unmatched to any gene: 9. Germline CDR1 MDHEN, CDR2 SYDVKM. Here the CDR3 DNA reads TGTGCCAGCAGTTTACTGTCCGCCGGGAGGGGCTCCTACAATGAGCAGTTCTTC. Amino acid sequence: CASSLLSAGRGSYNEQFF.

V is TRBV19 and J is TRBJ2-2; 9 nucleotides agree with TRBD1. The CDR3 consists of 13 residues. V dropped 10 bases and J dropped 7; count of bases not matched to a gene: 7. Germline-derived CDR1 and CDR2 are LNHDA and SQIVND (reference sequence). CDR3 protein: CATEQGAGGELFF. Here the CDR3 DNA reads TGTGCCACCGAACAGGGGGCCGGCGGGGAGCTGTTTTTT.

The chain combines TRBV28 with TRBJ1-1; D perhaps matches TRBD1 (5 bases). Germline V gives CDR1 MDHEN, CDR2 SYDVKM. V lost 6 bases and J lost 0, with 17 bases in between. The CDR3 spans 16 residues. In DNA, the CDR3 is TGTGCCAGCAGCCACCTCAGGGTTTCGGTGAACACTGAAGCTTTCTTT. This encodes CASSHLRVSVNTEAFF.

The V call is TRBV28, the J call TRBJ2-3; TRBD1 might be the D (6 bases). The CDR3 is 15 residues long. Looked up from germline, CDR1 is MDHEN and CDR2 is SYDVKM. V lost 6 bases and J 7 bases, leaving 20 bases between the germline ends. DNA of the CDR3: TGTGCCAGCAGAAACCTGACAGGATCAGTCTATACGCAGTATTTT. This sequence encodes CASRNLTGSVYTQYF.

This clone occurred once. The rearrangement joins TRBV28 to TRBJ2-5; D is undetermined. The CDR3 has 14 amino acids. The V end lost 3 bases, the J end lost 5 bases, and 13 bases lay between the germline ends. Germline V gene lookup returns CDR1 MDHEN and CDR2 SYDVKM. The CDR3 loop is CASSFRRPWETQYF. The DNA for the CDR3 is TGTGCCAGCAGTTTTCGGCGGCCCTGGGAGACCCAGTACTTC.

V usage is TRBV27 and J usage is TRBJ2-1; D gene unclear. This CDR3 is 15 amino acids long. Trimming took off 1 base at V and 13 bases at J, with 20 bases between the two ends. Germline-derived CDR1 and CDR2 are MNHEY and SMNVEV (reference sequence). The CDR3 coding sequence is TGTGCCAGCAGTTTATGGTCCTCTAGTGATCTAGAACAGTTCTTC. Its translation: CASSLWSSSDLEQFF.

The V and J genes are TRBV9 and TRBJ2-6; a possible D gene is TRBD1 (5 bases). Germline V lookup: CDR1 SGDLS, CDR2 YYNGEE. The CDR3 extends over 14 amino acids. The V end was cut by 4 bases, the J end by 3 bases, with 8 bases between. The DNA for the CDR3 is TGTGCCAGCAGCACAGGTTATGGGGCCAACGTCCTGACTTTC. It yields the protein CASSTGYGANVLTF.

The CDR3 nucleotides are TGTGCCAGTAGAGACAGGATCAATCAGCCCCAGCATTTT. Amino acid sequence: CASRDRINQPQHF. The chain is built from TRBV19 and TRBJ1-5; maybe TRBD1 (6 bases). Germline V lookup: CDR1 LNHDA, CDR2 SQIVND (reference sequence). Between the trimmed V and J ends, which lost 6 bases and 3 bases, there was a span of 9 bases. The CDR3 totals 13 residues.

J is TRBJ1-2 and V is TRBV9, with D hard to call. Germline V CDR1 and CDR2: SGDLS, YYNGEE. The CDR3 covers 14 residues. V shed 1 base and J shed 4 bases, with 11 bases lying between them. The chain's CDR3 is CASSVLGGRYGYTF. In DNA form, the CDR3 reads TGTGCCAGCAGCGTACTTGGAGGGCGCTATGGCTACACCTTC.

The chain uses TRBV18 and TRBJ1-1; D not resolved. V was trimmed by 3 bases and J by 6 bases, leaving 14 bases between them. The CDR3 loop spans 14 amino acids. Germline values: CDR1 KGHSH, CDR2 LQKENI. CDR3 bases: TGTGCCAGCTCACCGAAGGTAGGGATAGCTGAAGCTTTCTTT. This encodes CASSPKVGIAEAFF. The entire variable domain, with the rest obtained from reference TRBV18 and TRBJ1-1, is as follows: NAGVMQNPRHLVRRRGQEARLRCSPMKGHSHVYWYRQLPEEGLKFMVYLQKENIIDESGMPKERFSAEFPKEGPSILRIQQVVRGDSAAYFCASSPKVGIAEAFFGQGTRLTVV.

The chain is built from TRBV18 and TRBJ1-2; D unresolved. Trimming removed 0 bases from V and 0 bases from J, with 11 bases in between. The germline gives CDR1 KGHSH, CDR2 LQKENI. This CDR3 is built from 16 residues. The CDR3 loop reads CASSPPPGLTNYGYTF. The CDR3, as DNA: TGTGCCAGCTCACCACCCCCAGGACTAACTAACTATGGCTACACCTTC.

This sequence joins TRBV5-1 and TRBJ1-1, with 10 bases lining up with TRBD1. The CDR3 runs 15 residues. V shed 5 bases and J 0 bases; nucleotides not matched to a gene: 4. Germline V gene data show CDR1 as SGHRS and CDR2 as YFSETQ. The CDR3 DNA sequence: TGCGCCAGCAGACGGGACAGGGGCATGAACACTGAAGCTTTCTTT. Its protein is CASRRDRGMNTEAFF.

The chain has TRBV6-6 and TRBJ1-5; the D is unclear. V lost 4 bases and J 2 bases, leaving 9 bases between the germline ends. The CDR3 contains 14 residues. The germline gives CDR1 MNHNY, CDR2 SVGAGI (reference sequence). CDR3 residues: CASSWETGNQPQHF. As DNA, the CDR3 is TGTGCCAGCAGTTGGGAAACGGGCAATCAGCCCCAGCATTTT.

This chain uses TRBV9 with TRBJ2-2; TRBD2 might be the D (6 bases). This CDR3 has 15 residues. Germline values: CDR1 SGDLS, CDR2 YYNGEE. Trimming removed 4 bases at V and 4 bases at J, with 14 bases between. CDR3 loop: CASSPPGTRTGELFF. The CDR3 coding sequence is TGTGCCAGCAGCCCCCCCGGGACTCGCACCGGGGAGCTGTTTTTT.

V gene TRBV27 combines with J gene TRBJ2-1; D is perhaps TRBD2 (6 bases). V shed 5 bases and J shed 5 bases, with 13 bases lying between them. The CDR3 consists of 14 residues. Per germline, CDR1 MNHEY and CDR2 SMNVEV (reference sequence). DNA of the CDR3: TGTGCCAGCAGTCTCACTAGCCCTAACAATGAGCAGTTCTTC. Encoded protein: CASSLTSPNNEQFF.

V gene TRBV18 combines with J gene TRBJ1-5; no reliable D call. From germline, CDR1 is KGHSH and CDR2 LQKENI. This CDR3 is 15 amino acids long. V lost 6 bases, J lost 5 bases, and 17 bases lay in between. DNA of the CDR3: TGTGCCAGCTCCCCCGGAGTTACGGCATATCAGCCCCAGCATTTT. Its translation is CASSPGVTAYQPQHF. Full variable domain (remainder filled in from reference TRBV18 and TRBJ1-5): NAGVMQNPRHLVRRRGQEARLRCSPMKGHSHVYWYRQLPEEGLKFMVYLQKENIIDESGMPKERFSAEFPKEGPSILRIQQVVRGDSAAYFCASSPGVTAYQPQHFGDGTRLSIL.

CDR3 nucleotide sequence: TGTGCCAGCAGTTTATTAGTGAGGGCCGCCTACAATGAGCAGTTCTTC. This sequence encodes CASSLLVRAAYNEQFF. The rearrangement joins TRBV27 to TRBJ2-1, with D maybe TRBD2 (5 bases). Germline V gene lookup returns CDR1 MNHEY and CDR2 SMNVEV (reference sequence). V lost 1 base to trimming and J lost 2 bases, with 12 bases between them. The CDR3 extends over 16 amino acids.

The genes are TRBV28 and TRBJ2-5; no clear D gene. V was cut by 5 bases and J by 1 base, with 8 bases left in between. Per germline, CDR1 MDHEN and CDR2 SYDVKM. The CDR3 is 13 amino acids. CDR3 sequence: CASSTDLQETQYF. CDR3 bases: TGTGCCAGCAGTACGGACCTCCAAGAGACCCAGTACTTC.

The gene calls are TRBV4-1 and TRBJ2-7; the match to TRBD2 covers 11 bases. Germline V gives CDR1 MGHRA, CDR2 YSYEKL. The CDR3 runs to 16 residues. The V and J ends lost 3 bases and 2 bases, in that order; junction bases with no gene match: 6. CDR3 region: CASSQYATSGTYEQYF. CDR3 bases: TGCGCCAGCAGCCAGTATGCGACTAGCGGGACCTACGAGCAGTACTTC.

This rearrangement joins TRBV6-5 to TRBJ1-5; no clear D. Germline V gene lookup returns CDR1 MNHEY and CDR2 SVGAGI. With 0 bases removed from V and 6 bases from J, the gap between germline ends came to 9 bases. This CDR3 region has 14 residues. CDR3 DNA sequence: TGTGCCAGCAGTTACTCGGCGGAGATTCAGCCCCAGCATTTT. Protein: CASSYSAEIQPQHF.

As to this clone: Other DNA sequences in this sample translate to the same CDR3. This sequence joins TRBV28 and TRBJ2-7; no definite D call. The V gene lost 6 bases and the J gene lost 4 bases, with 4 bases spanning the gap. The CDR3 is 10 residues long. The germline V gene encodes CDR1 MDHEN and CDR2 SYDVKM. This chain's CDR3 is CASSVYEQYF. DNA for the CDR3: TGTGCCAGCAGCGTTTACGAGCAGTACTTC.

This clone showed up just once. This specimen includes other DNA sequences encoding the same CDR3. CDR3 DNA: TGTGCCAGCAGTTTGAGCCGTCAGTACAATGAGCAGTTCTTC. This gives the protein CASSLSRQYNEQFF. The chain links TRBV27 to TRBJ2-1; no definite D call. CDR1 and CDR2 from the germline V gene are MNHEY and SMNVEV (reference sequence). The CDR3 covers 14 residues. V dropped 3 bases and J dropped 4 bases, with 10 bases sitting between them.

The CDR3 region is CASSLAGSSWYNEQFF. The CDR3, as DNA: TGTGCCAGCAGCTTAGCGGGATCTAGTTGGTACAATGAGCAGTTCTTC. The rearrangement uses TRBV7-8 and TRBJ2-1; D not certain. Deletions cut 0 bases from V and 4 bases from J, with 13 bases between. Germline V gene data show CDR1 as SGHVS and CDR2 as FQNEAQ. The length of the CDR3 is 16 residues. Looking up the rest from reference TRBV7-8 and TRBJ2-1 gives the full variable domain: GAGVSQSPRYKVAKRGQDVALRCDPISGHVSLFWYQQALGQGPEFLTYFQNEAQLDKSGLPSDRFFAERPEGSVSTLKIQRTQQEDSAVYLCASSLAGSSWYNEQFFGPGTRLTVL.

The table lists this clone with a count of one. The chain uses TRBV29-1 and TRBJ1-2; TRBD1 might be the D (5 bases). The CDR3 contains 13 residues. CDR1 and CDR2 (germline): SQVTM, ANQGSEA. The V and J ends lost 1 base and 4 bases respectively, with 10 bases between them. CDR3 DNA sequence: TGCAGCGTTGAAGTTGGGGCAGCCTATGGCTACACCTTC. It encodes CSVEVGAAYGYTF.

This chain connects TRBV15 to TRBJ1-1; D remains ambiguous. The CDR3 spans 17 residues. Deletions cut 0 bases from V and 1 base from J, with 15 bases between. Germline V CDR1 and CDR2: LNHNV, YYDKDF (reference sequence). The CDR3 DNA reads TGTGCCACCAGCAGAGATCGTGGGCTTGCGAAGAACACTGAAGCTTTCTTT. This translates into CATSRDRGLAKNTEAFF.

The chain uses TRBV2 and TRBJ2-2, with 11 positions matching TRBD2. In germline, CDR1 is SNHLY, CDR2 FYNNEI. There are 18 residues in the CDR3. The J segment lost 5 bases and the V segment lost 6 bases, leaving 14 bases of the junction unmatched. CDR3 sequence (DNA): TGTGCCAGCAGCCACTCACTTTTGGTAGCGGGAGGGACCGGGGAGCTGTTTTTT. Protein product: CASSHSLLVAGGTGELFF.

V and J are TRBV7-9 and TRBJ2-1; maybe TRBD2 (6 bases). The germline CDR1 and CDR2 sequences are SEHNR and FQNEAQ (reference sequence). The CDR3 contains 13 residues. Trimming shortened V by 6 bases and J by 6 bases, and 12 bases separated the two germline ends. The CDR3 DNA is TGTGCCAGCAGAGGGGACGGGGGCAATGAGCAGTTCTTC. It is translated as CASRGDGGNEQFF.

J is TRBJ2-7 and V is TRBV19; TRBD2 is a possible D gene (5 bases). Germline values: CDR1 LNHDA, CDR2 SQIVND (reference sequence). V gave up 3 bases and J gave up 2 bases, with 11 bases separating them. This CDR3 contains 14 residues. The CDR3 here is CASSIMPGTYEQYF. CDR3 coding DNA: TGTGCCAGTAGTATTATGCCGGGAACCTACGAGCAGTACTTC.

This clone was counted a single time. The V gene is TRBV30, the J gene TRBJ1-1; a weak D match, TRBD1 (5 bases). The CDR3 loop spans 15 amino acids. The V gene's germline CDR1 is GTSNPN and CDR2 SVGIG (reference sequence). The V end was cut by 1 base, the J end by 0 bases, with 12 bases between. The CDR3 sequence is CAWSDLQDMNTEAFF. In DNA, the CDR3 is TGTGCCTGGAGTGACCTACAGGACATGAACACTGAAGCTTTCTTT.

The genes are TRBV19 and TRBJ2-7; D is uncertain. V lost 5 bases to trimming and J lost 0 bases, with 17 bases between them. The germline gives CDR1 LNHDA, CDR2 SQIVND (reference sequence). The CDR3 length is 16 residues. CDR3 protein: CASSPSNPPSSYEQYF. CDR3 nucleotide sequence: TGTGCCAGTAGTCCCTCCAATCCCCCAAGCTCCTACGAGCAGTACTTC.